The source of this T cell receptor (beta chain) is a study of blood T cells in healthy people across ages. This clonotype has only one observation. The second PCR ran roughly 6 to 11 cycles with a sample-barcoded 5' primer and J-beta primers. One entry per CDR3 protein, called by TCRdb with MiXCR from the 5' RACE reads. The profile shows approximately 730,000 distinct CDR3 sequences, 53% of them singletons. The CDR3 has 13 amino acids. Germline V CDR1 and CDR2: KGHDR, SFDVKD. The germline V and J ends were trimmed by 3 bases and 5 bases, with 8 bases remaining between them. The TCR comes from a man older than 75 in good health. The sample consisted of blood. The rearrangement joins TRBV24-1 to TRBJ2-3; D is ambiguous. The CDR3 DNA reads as TGTGCCACCAGTGATGGCGACGGAGATACGCAGTATTTT. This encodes CATSDGDGDTQYF.